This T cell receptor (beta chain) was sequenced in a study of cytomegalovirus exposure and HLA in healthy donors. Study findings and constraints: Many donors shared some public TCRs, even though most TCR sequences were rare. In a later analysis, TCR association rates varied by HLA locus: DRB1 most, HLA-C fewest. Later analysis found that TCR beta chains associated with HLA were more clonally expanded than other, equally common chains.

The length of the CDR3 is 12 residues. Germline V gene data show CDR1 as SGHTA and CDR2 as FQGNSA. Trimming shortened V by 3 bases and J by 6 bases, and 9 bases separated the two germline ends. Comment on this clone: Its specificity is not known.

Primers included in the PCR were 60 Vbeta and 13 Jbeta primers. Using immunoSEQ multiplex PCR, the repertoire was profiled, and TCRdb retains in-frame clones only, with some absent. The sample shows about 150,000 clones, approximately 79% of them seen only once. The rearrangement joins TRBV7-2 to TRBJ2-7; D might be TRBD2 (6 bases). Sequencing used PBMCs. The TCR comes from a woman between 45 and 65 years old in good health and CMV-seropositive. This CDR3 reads CASSLGGIEQYF. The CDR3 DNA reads TGTGCCAGCAGCTTGGGAGGTATCGAGCAGTACTTC.